This T cell receptor beta chain was recorded in a study of CD8 T cells in Susac syndrome. Study-level background: Patients with Susac syndrome were therapy-naive, on corticosteroids, or on intravenous immunoglobulin alone at the time that blood was drawn.

Random hexamers primed reverse transcription of roughly 0.5 to 1 ug RNA. TCRdb re-analysed the immunoSEQ multiplex PCR reads in MiXCR, keeping a single row per CDR3 protein. Of roughly 150,000 distinct CDR3 sequences in the sample, approximately 95% are singletons; the top ten hold about 0.17%. The junction had 12 bases not matched to a gene; V was cut back by 2 bases and J by 7 bases. The CDR3 is 17 amino acids. Per germline, CDR1 SNHLY and CDR2 FYNNEI. High-throughput TCR beta sequencing covered peripheral CD8+ and CD4+ T cells. The sequenced sample was CD4+ T cells from PBMCs. The chain uses TRBV2 and TRBJ2-1, with 9 bases identical to TRBD2. This receptor was identified in a human donor with Susac syndrome. The CDR3 DNA is TGTGCCAGCAGTGAAAGTCGTCGGCGGGGGGGCTCTAATGAGCAGTTCTTC. Amino acid sequence: CASSESRRRGGSNEQFF.